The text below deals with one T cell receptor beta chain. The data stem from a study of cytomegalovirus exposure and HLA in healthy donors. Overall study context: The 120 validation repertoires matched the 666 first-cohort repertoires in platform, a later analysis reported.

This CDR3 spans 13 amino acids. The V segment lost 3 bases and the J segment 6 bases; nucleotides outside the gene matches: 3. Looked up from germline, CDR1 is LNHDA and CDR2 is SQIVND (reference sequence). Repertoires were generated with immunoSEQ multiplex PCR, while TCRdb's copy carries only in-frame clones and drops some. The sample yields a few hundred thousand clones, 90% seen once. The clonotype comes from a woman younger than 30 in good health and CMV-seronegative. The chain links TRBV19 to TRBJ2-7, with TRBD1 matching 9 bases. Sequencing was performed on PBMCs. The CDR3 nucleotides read TGTGCCAGTAGTATGGGACAGGGCGGCGAGCAGTACGTC. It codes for CASSMGQGGEQYV.